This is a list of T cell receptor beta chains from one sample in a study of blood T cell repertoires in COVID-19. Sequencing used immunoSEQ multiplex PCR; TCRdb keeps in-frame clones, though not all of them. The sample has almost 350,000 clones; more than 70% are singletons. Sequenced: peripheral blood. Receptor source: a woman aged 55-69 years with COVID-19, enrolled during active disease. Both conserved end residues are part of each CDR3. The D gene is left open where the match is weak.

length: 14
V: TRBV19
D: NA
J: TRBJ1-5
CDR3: CASSIYSGDQPQHF

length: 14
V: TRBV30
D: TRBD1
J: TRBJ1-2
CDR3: CAWRHSGQGDGYTF

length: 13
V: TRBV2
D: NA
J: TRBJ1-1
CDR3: CASSEQGATEAFF

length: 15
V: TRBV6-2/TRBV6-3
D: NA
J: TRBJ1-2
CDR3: CASSYGGQGLYGYTF

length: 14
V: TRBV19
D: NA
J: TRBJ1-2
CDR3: CASSIGSGDYGYTF

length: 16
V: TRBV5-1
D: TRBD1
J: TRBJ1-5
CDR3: CASSLGDRESDQPQHF

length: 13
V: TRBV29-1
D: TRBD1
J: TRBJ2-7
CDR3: CSVRTGVSSEQYF

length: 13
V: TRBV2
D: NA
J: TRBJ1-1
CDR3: CASSEQGITEAFF

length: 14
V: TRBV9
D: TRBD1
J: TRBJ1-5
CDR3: CASSATGGNQPQHF

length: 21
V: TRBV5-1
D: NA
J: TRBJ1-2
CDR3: CARIRDTLHLTSRQGLYGYTF

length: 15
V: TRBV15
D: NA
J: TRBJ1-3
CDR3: CATSRVGLSGNTIYF

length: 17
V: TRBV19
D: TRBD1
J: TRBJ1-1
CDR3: CASSILSSTGTYTEAFF

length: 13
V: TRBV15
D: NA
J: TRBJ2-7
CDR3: CATSSPGAYEQYF